The 2 T cell receptor beta chains below come from one sample, sequenced in a study of blood T cell repertoires in COVID-19. The table came from immunoSEQ multiplex PCR; TCRdb's copy has only in-frame clones and leaves some out. The table lists about 200,000 clones, 83% of them singletons, with around 4.6% in the top ten. The specimen sequenced was PBMCs or T cells enriched from blood (not recorded which). The receptors were sampled from a woman between 50 and 59 years old who had been exposed to COVID-19.

The J gene is TRBJ1-1, the V gene TRBV6-1; 7 positions match TRBD1. The CDR3 spans 13 residues. Unmatched junction bases numbered 6, after V lost 3 bases and J lost 8 bases. Germline assignment: CDR1 MNHNS and CDR2 SASEGT. The CDR3 protein is CASSDKRGLEAFF. DNA of the CDR3: TGTGCCAGCAGTGATAAAAGGGGGCTAGAAGCTTTCTTT.

V is TRBV2 and J is TRBJ1-1; TRBD1 might be the D (5 bases). Germline-derived CDR1 and CDR2 are SNHLY and FYNNEI. The CDR3 covers 14 residues. V was clipped by 6 bases and J by 0 bases, with 11 bases between them. In DNA form, the CDR3 reads TGTGCCAGCAGGGGTGACAGCCTGAACACTGAAGCTTTCTTT. This sequence encodes CASRGDSLNTEAFF.